This T cell receptor (beta chain) is from a study of cytomegalovirus exposure and HLA in healthy donors. The PCR contained 60 Vbeta and 13 Jbeta primers. Profiled with immunoSEQ multiplex PCR; TCRdb holds only in-frame clones, not every one. The profile shows more than 150,000 clones, over 70% of them singletons. The junction had 7 bases not matched to a gene; V was cut back by 5 bases and J by 6 bases. The germline V gene encodes CDR1 SGHNT and CDR2 YENEEA. The CDR3 is 15 residues long. This rearrangement joins TRBV11-3 to TRBJ2-1, with 10 bases fitting TRBD2. Sequenced material: PBMCs. This receptor was identified in a woman between 18 and 30 years old in good health and CMV-seronegative. The CDR3 DNA is TGTGCCAGCAGCCAACGGACTAGCGGAGCCAATGAGCAGTTCTTC. Amino acid sequence: CASSQRTSGANEQFF.